Included here is one T cell receptor (beta chain) sequence, with context. Its antigen is not identified. This sample was taken from a study of cytomegalovirus exposure and HLA in healthy donors. General study findings and limits: The authors enumerated 150 to 200 TCR beta chains as linked to cytomegalovirus. In a later analysis, donors in an Asian-associated ancestry cluster reportedly had fewer N-insertions in productive TCRs than the cohort mean. Earlier results showed most TCR beta V segments being productive about 90% or about 30% of the time. Presence/absence analyses assumed roughly uniform sequencing depth across donors, which may not hold.

Vbeta (60) and Jbeta (13) primers were used in the PCR. The repertoire was sequenced with immunoSEQ multiplex PCR; TCRdb's copy has only in-frame clones and lacks some. The table has approximately 140,000 clones, about 79% seen once. The CDR3 is 13 residues long. The V gene's germline CDR1 is SGDLS and CDR2 YYNGEE. Trimming removed 2 bases from V and 8 bases from J, with 10 bases in between. The source is a man in his fifties in good health and CMV-seronegative. Sequences were obtained from PBMCs. The rearrangement uses TRBV9 and TRBJ1-4; D possibly corresponds to TRBD1 (6 bases). The CDR3 region has the DNA TGTGCCAGCAGCGTGGCAGGGGAAGAAAAACTGTTTTTT. This sequence encodes CASSVAGEEKLFF.